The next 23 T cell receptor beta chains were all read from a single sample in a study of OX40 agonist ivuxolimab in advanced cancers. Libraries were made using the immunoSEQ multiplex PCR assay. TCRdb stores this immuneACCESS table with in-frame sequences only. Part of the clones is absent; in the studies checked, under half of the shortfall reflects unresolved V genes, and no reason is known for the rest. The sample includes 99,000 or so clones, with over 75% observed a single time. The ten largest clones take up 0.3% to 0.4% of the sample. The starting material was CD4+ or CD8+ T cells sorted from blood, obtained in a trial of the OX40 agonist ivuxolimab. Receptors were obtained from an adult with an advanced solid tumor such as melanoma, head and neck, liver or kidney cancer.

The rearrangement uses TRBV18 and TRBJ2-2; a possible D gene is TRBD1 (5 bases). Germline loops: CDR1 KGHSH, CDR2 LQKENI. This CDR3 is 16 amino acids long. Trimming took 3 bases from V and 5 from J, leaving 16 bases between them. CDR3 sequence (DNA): TGTGCCAGCTCACCTACTACAGGTAGATCGACCGGGGAGCTGTTTTTT. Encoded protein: CASSPTTGRSTGELFF.

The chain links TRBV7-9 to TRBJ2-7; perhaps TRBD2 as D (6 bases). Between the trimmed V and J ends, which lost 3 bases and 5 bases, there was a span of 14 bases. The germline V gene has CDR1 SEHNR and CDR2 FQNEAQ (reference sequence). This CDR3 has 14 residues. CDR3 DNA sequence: TGTGCCAGCAGCTTTGACAGTGGGGGGAACGAGCAGTACTTC. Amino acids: CASSFDSGGNEQYF.

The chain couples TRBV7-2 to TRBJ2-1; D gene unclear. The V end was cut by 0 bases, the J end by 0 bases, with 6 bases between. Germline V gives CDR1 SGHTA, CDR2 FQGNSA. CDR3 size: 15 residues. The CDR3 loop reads CASSLAPGSYNEQFF. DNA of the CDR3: TGTGCCAGCAGCTTAGCGCCCGGCTCCTACAATGAGCAGTTCTTC.

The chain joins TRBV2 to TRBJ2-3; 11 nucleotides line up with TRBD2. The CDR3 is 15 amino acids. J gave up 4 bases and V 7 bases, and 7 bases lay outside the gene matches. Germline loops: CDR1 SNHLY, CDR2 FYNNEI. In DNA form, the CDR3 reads TGTGCCAGCAAAGAGGGACTAGCGGCCTCAGATACGCAGTATTTT. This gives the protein CASKEGLAASDTQYF. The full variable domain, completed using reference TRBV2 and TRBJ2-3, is EPEVTQTPSHQVTQMGQEVILRCVPISNHLYFYWYRQILGQKVEFLVSFYNNEISEKSEIFDDQFSVERPDGSNFTLKIRSTKLEDSAMYFCASKEGLAASDTQYFGPGTRLTVL.

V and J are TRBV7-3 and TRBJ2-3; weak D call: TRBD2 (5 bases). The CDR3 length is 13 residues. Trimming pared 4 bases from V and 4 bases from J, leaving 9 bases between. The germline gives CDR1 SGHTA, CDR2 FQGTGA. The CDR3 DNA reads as TGTGCCAGCAGCTCGTCCGGGGCAGATACGCAGTATTTT. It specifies CASSSSGADTQYF.

The CDR3 DNA follows: TGTGCCAGTAGTATAGACCAGGGAAATGCCAAAAACATTCAGTACTTC. This encodes CASSIDQGNAKNIQYF. The chain couples TRBV19 to TRBJ2-4; TRBD1 is a possible D gene (5 bases). The CDR3 length is 16 residues. CDR1 LNHDA and CDR2 SQIVND come from the germline V gene (reference sequence). The V gene lost 0 bases and the J gene lost 1 base, with 10 bases spanning the gap.

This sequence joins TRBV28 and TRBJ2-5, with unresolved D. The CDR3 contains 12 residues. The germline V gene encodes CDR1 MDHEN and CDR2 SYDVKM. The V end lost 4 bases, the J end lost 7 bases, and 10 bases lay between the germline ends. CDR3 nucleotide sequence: TGTGCCAGCAGTTCCCCATGGGGGACCCAGTACTTC. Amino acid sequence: CASSSPWGTQYF.

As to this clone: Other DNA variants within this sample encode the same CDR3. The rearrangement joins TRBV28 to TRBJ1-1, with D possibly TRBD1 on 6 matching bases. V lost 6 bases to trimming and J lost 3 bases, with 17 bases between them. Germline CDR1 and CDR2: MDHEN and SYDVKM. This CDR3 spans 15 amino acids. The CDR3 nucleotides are TGTGCCAGCAGCCTCCTAACGGGGGGCCACACTGAAGCTTTCTTT. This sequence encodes CASSLLTGGHTEAFF.

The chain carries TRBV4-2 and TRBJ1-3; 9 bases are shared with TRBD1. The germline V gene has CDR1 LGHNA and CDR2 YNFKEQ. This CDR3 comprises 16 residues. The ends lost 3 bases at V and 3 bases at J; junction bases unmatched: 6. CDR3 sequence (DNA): TGTGCCAGCAGCCAGACCAGGACAGGGGTTGGAAACACCATATATTTT. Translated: CASSQTRTGVGNTIYF.

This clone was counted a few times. CDR3 amino acids: CASGTGSETQYF. CDR3 nucleotides: TGTGCCAGCGGAACAGGGTCTGAGACCCAGTACTTC. The rearrangement joins TRBV9 to TRBJ2-5; D perhaps matches TRBD1 (6 bases). Germline lookup yields CDR1 SGDLS and CDR2 YYNGEE. Trimming took off 7 bases at V and 5 bases at J, with 12 bases between the two ends. CDR3 length equals 12 residues.

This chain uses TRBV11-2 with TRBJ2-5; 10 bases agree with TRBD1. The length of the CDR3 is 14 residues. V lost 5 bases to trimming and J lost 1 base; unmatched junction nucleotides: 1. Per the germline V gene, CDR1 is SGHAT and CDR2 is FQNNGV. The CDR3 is CASSRDRGQETQYF. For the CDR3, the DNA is TGTGCCAGCAGCCGGGACAGGGGCCAAGAGACCCAGTACTTC.

DNA for the CDR3: TGTGCCAGCAGTTCACGACTAGCGGGAGCAAATGAGCAGTTCTTC. Its translation: CASSSRLAGANEQFF. The V and J genes are TRBV27 and TRBJ2-1, with 12 bases aligning to TRBD2. The CDR3 is made up of 15 amino acids. Germline V gene sequence: CDR1 MNHEY, CDR2 SMNVEV (reference sequence). With V trimmed by 4 bases and J by 7 bases, 5 bases remained unmatched.

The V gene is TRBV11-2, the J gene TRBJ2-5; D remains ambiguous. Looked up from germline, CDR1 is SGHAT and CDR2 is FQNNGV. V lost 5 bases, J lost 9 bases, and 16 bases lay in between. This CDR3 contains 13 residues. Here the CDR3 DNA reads TGTGCCAGCAGCCGACCCTTAGACATCGCCCAGTACTTC. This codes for CASSRPLDIAQYF.

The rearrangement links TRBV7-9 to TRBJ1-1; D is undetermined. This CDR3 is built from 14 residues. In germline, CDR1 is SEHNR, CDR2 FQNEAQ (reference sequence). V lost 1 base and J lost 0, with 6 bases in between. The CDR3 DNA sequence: TGTGCCAGCAGCTTAGTAGCAGTGAACACTGAAGCTTTCTTT. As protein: CASSLVAVNTEAFF.

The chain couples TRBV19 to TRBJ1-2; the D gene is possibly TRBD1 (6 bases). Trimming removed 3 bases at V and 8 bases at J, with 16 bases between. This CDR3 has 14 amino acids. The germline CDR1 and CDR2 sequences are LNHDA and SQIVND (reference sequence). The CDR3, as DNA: TGTGCCAGTAGTATCGGACAGATTTCATACGGCTACACCTTC. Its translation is CASSIGQISYGYTF.

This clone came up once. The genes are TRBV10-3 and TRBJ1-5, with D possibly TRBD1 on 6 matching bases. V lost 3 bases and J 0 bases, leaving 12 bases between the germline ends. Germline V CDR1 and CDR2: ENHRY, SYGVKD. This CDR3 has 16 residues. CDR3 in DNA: TGTGCCATCAGTGAAAACAGGGTTTATAGCAATCAGCCCCAGCATTTT. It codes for CAISENRVYSNQPQHF.

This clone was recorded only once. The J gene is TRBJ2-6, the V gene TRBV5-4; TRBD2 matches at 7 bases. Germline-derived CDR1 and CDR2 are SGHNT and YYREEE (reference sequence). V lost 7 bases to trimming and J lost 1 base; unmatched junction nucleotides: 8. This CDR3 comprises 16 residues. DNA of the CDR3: TGTGCCAGCGCTTGGGAGGGATCGTCTGGGGCCAACGTCCTGACTTTC. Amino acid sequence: CASAWEGSSGANVLTF.

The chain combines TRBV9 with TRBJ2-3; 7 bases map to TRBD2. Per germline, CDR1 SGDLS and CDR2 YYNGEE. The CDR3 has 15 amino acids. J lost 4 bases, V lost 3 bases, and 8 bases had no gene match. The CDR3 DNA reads TGTGCCAGCAGCGCTTCCGGGACTATTGCAGATACGCAGTATTTT. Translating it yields CASSASGTIADTQYF. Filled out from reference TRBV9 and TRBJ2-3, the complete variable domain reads DSGVTQTPKHLITATGQRVTLRCSPRSGDLSVYWYQQSLDQGLQFLIQYYNGEERAKGNILERFSAQQFPDLHSELNLSSLELGDSALYFCASSASGTIADTQYFGPGTRLTVL.

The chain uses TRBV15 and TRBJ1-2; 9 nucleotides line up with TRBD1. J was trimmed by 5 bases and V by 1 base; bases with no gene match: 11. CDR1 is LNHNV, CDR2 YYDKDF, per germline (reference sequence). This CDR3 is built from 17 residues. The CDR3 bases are TGTGCCACCAGCAGAGTCCAATGGACAGGGGTTGTGTATGGCTACACCTTC. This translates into CATSRVQWTGVVYGYTF. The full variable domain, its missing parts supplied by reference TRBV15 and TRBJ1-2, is DAMVIQNPRYQVTQFGKPVTLSCSQTLNHNVMYWYQQKSSQAPKLLFHYYDKDFNNEADTPDNFQSRRPNTSFCFLDIRSPGLGDTAMYLCATSRVQWTGVVYGYTFGSGTRLTVV.

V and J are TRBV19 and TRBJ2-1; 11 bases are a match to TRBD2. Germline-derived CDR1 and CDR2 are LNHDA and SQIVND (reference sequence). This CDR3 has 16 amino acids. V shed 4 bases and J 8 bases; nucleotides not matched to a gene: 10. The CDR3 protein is CASSTRLAGTSHEQFF. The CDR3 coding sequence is TGTGCCAGTAGTACGCGACTAGCGGGAACCTCCCATGAGCAGTTCTTC.

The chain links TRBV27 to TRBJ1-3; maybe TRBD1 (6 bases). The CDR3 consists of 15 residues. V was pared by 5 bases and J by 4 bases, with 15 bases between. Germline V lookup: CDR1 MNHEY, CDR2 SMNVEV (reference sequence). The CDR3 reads CASSTGTSGGNTIYF. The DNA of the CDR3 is TGTGCCAGCAGTACAGGGACGTCGGGCGGAAACACCATATATTTT.

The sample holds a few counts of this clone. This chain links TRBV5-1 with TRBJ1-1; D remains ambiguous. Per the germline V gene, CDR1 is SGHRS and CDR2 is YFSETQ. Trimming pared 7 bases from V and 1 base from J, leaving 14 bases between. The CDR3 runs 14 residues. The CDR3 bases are TGCGCCAGCTCCGGACCCGGAGGGAACACTGAAGCTTTCTTT. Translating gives CASSGPGGNTEAFF.

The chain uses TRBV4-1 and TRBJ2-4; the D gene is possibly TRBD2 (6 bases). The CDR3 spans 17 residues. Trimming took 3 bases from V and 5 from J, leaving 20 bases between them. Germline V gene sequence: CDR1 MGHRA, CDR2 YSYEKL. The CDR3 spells CASSQTGTSRAENIQYF. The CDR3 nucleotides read TGCGCCAGCAGCCAGACGGGTACTAGCAGGGCGGAAAACATTCAGTACTTC.